A single sample gave rise to the 3 T cell receptor beta chains below, sequenced in a study of PD-1 blockade in classical Hodgkin lymphoma. Each patient experienced a relapse that followed autologous stem cell transplantation, and brentuximab vedotin exposure varied. The table came from immunoSEQ multiplex PCR; TCRdb's copy has only in-frame clones and leaves some out. Seen here are 84,000 or so clones, around 90% observed once, and the top ten hold about 2.6%. The sample here was peripheral blood mononuclear cells (PBMCs), taken before the second cycle of nivolumab. All receptors derive from a human donor with classical Hodgkin lymphoma.

This rearrangement joins TRBV6-6 to TRBJ2-1; tentative D call: TRBD2 (5 bases). Germline V lookup: CDR1 MNHNY, CDR2 SVGAGI (reference sequence). The CDR3 has 14 amino acids. Trimming stripped 7 bases from V and 5 bases from J, with 15 bases between. CDR3 region: CASTFVERNNEQFF. In DNA, the CDR3 is TGTGCCAGCACCTTCGTGGAGCGGAACAATGAGCAGTTCTTC.

The chain recombines TRBV6-5 with TRBJ2-5; no clear D gene. V lost 3 bases and J 3 bases, leaving 11 bases between the germline ends. The CDR3 is 14 residues long. Germline CDR1 and CDR2: MNHEY and SVGAGI. Written as DNA, the CDR3 is TGTGCCAGCAGTTATAGTTTTTGGGAAGAGACCCAGTACTTC. It specifies CASSYSFWEETQYF.

The chain joins TRBV6-5 to TRBJ2-1, with TRBD2 as a possible D gene (5 bases). CDR3 length: 13 residues. V was trimmed by 2 bases and J by 10 bases, leaving 12 bases between them. CDR1 and CDR2 (germline): MNHEY, SVGAGI. In DNA, the CDR3 is TGTGCCAGCAGTTACGCGGGCATCCAGGAGCAGTTCTTC. Its protein is CASSYAGIQEQFF.